This T cell receptor (beta chain) derives from a study of blood T cell repertoires in COVID-19. Study-wide context: Donors in the United States, Italy and Spain gave samples during acute or convalescent COVID-19. Sources were T cells, B-cell-depleted T cells, or PBMCs; the material itself was cDNA or gDNA.

The germline CDR1 and CDR2 sequences are SGHDT and YYEEEE. The V gene lost 4 bases and the J gene lost 7 bases, with 20 bases spanning the gap. This CDR3 is 15 amino acids long. Here immunoSEQ multiplex PCR was the method, and the copy in TCRdb shows in-frame clones only, minus some. The data hold 200,000 to 300,000 clones, with 65% to 90% observed a single time. The TCR sequence derives from a young man with active or convalescent COVID-19. The J gene is TRBJ1-1, the V gene TRBV5-6; D unclear. The sequencing sample was made of peripheral blood. This CDR3 is CASSPKTPGIDEAFF. CDR3 nucleotides: TGTGCCAGCAGCCCCAAGACTCCGGGGATTGATGAAGCTTTCTTT.